This TCR beta chain was obtained from a study of blood T cell repertoires in COVID-19. Background on the study: The samples span acute and convalescent COVID-19 from the United States, Italy and Spain. The analysed material was cDNA or gDNA that came from T cells, B-cell-depleted T cells, or PBMCs.

It was during active infection that Seattle patients were enrolled and then longitudinally followed. This CDR3 comprises 14 residues. CDR1 is SNHLY and CDR2 is FYNNEI in the germline V gene. Trimming took 7 bases from V and 4 from J, leaving 14 bases between them. Clones were read by immunoSEQ multiplex PCR, and TCRdb kept only the in-frame ones, dropping some. The sample lists 250,000 or so clones, about nine tenths occurring once. The source of this sequence is a man younger than 40 with COVID-19, enrolled during active disease. This chain uses TRBV2 with TRBJ1-5; the D gene is possibly TRBD1 (5 bases). Sequencing used peripheral blood. CDR3 nucleotide sequence: TGTGCCAGCAAGGTTTTCAGGGAAAATCAGCCCCAGCATTTT. Protein: CASKVFRENQPQHF.